The 26 T cell receptor beta chains presented below share a single source sample, sequenced in a study of blood T cells in healthy people across ages. Primers used in a second PCR of about 6 to 11 cycles were a sample-barcoded 5' primer and a J-beta primer mix. TCRdb fed the 5' RACE reads into MiXCR, producing one record per CDR3 protein. The sample consists of over 1,500,000 distinct CDR3 sequences, about 50% of them appearing once. The sequenced material came from blood. The receptors were sampled from a woman between 35 and 50 years old in good health.

The rearrangement links TRBV7-9 to TRBJ2-4, with D hard to call. This CDR3 region has 16 residues. V lost 5 bases and J 0 bases, leaving 14 bases between the germline ends. Germline V gene data show CDR1 as SEHNR and CDR2 as FQNEAQ (reference sequence). CDR3 sequence reads: CASSLGPGLAKNIQYF. The CDR3, as DNA: TGTGCCAGCAGCCTAGGCCCGGGCCTAGCCAAAAACATTCAGTACTTC.

The chain couples TRBV7-9 to TRBJ2-3, with TRBD2 as a possible D gene (6 bases). V shed 4 bases and J shed 4 bases, with 15 bases lying between them. Looked up from germline, CDR1 is SEHNR and CDR2 is FQNEAQ (reference sequence). This CDR3 has 15 residues. CDR3 sequence (DNA): TGTGCCAGCAGCTCCCCGGGACTTAATCCAGATACGCAGTATTTT. Translation gives CASSSPGLNPDTQYF.

This chain joins TRBV27 and TRBJ2-5; no clear D. Trimming left V 3 bases short and J 6 bases short, with 11 bases between. This CDR3 contains 13 residues. CDR1 is MNHEY and CDR2 is SMNVEV in the germline V gene (reference sequence). The CDR3 DNA reads TGTGCCAGCAGTTTGGCCAAGTTAAAGACCCAGTACTTC. Its protein product is CASSLAKLKTQYF.

In its sample, this clonotype was seen a few times. The chain employs TRBV2 and TRBJ2-3; D unclear. V gave up 7 bases and J gave up 4 bases, with 9 bases separating them. Germline CDR1 and CDR2: SNHLY and FYNNEI. The CDR3 has 12 residues. Here the CDR3 reads CASTGVADTQYF. The DNA of the CDR3 is TGTGCCAGCACAGGAGTGGCAGATACGCAGTATTTT.

This clonotype came up a few times. The V gene is TRBV6-2 or TRBV6-3, the J gene TRBJ2-7; D is possibly TRBD2 (6 bases). V was shortened by 7 bases and J by 2 bases, with 12 bases between the two germline ends. The germline V gene has CDR1 MNHEY and CDR2 SVGEGT. The CDR3 spans 13 residues. The CDR3 DNA reads TGTGCCAGCACCCCCGGGGGTACCTACGAGCAGTACTTC. Translating it yields CASTPGGTYEQYF.

The chain uses TRBV5-1 and TRBJ2-5; tentatively, D is TRBD1 or TRBD2 (6 bases each). Between the trimmed V and J ends, which lost 0 bases and 7 bases, there was a span of 16 bases. Per germline, CDR1 SGHRS and CDR2 YFSETQ. CDR3 length equals 15 residues. CDR3: CASSLEGREDRTQYF. The CDR3, as DNA: TGCGCCAGCAGCTTGGAAGGCAGGGAGGACAGGACCCAGTACTTC.

The chain links TRBV11-2 to TRBJ2-2; tentative D call: TRBD2 (7 bases). There are 21 residues in the CDR3. Germline CDR1 SGHAT, CDR2 FQNNGV. The ends were cut back, 0 bases at V and 1 base at J, with 24 bases in the middle. The CDR3 DNA reads as TGTGCCAGCAGCTTAGATCAGCTAGGGGGGGACGAGCGACTGAACACCGGGGAGCTGTTTTTT. This sequence encodes CASSLDQLGGDERLNTGELFF. Combining the CDR3 with reference TRBV11-2 and TRBJ2-2 gives the whole variable domain EAGVAQSPRYKIIEKRQSVAFWCNPISGHATLYWYQQILGQGPKLLIQFQNNGVVDDSQLPKDRFSAERLKGVDSTLKIQPAKLEDSAVYLCASSLDQLGGDERLNTGELFFGEGSRLTVL.

This clonotype was seen only once. The rearrangement links TRBV20-1 to TRBJ2-5; 8 bases line up with TRBD1. With 3 bases clipped from V and 11 bases from J, the junction kept 17 bases outside the gene matches. The CDR3 covers 15 residues. Germline V gene sequence: CDR1 DFQATT, CDR2 SNEGSKA (reference sequence). The CDR3 protein is CSASDPGQGGDEQYF. DNA of the CDR3: TGCAGTGCTAGTGACCCTGGACAGGGCGGGGATGAGCAGTACTTC.

This clonotype has a single count. This rearrangement joins TRBV20-1 to TRBJ1-2, with no clear D. The germline V and J ends were trimmed by 7 bases and 2 bases, with 8 bases remaining between them. The germline gives CDR1 DFQATT, CDR2 SNEGSKA (reference sequence). The CDR3 covers 11 residues. The CDR3 DNA reads TGCAGTGATTCAACAAACTATGGCTACACCTTC. This encodes CSDSTNYGYTF.

The rearrangement links TRBV24-1 to TRBJ2-5, with 7 positions matching TRBD2. CDR1 is KGHDR, CDR2 SFDVKD, per germline. CDR3 length: 14 amino acids. V was clipped by 3 bases and J by 5 bases; unmatched bases: 5. The CDR3 DNA reads as TGTGCCACCAGTGATCCGCCGCGGGGGGAGACCCAGTACTTC. Its protein is CATSDPPRGETQYF.

The V and J genes are TRBV4-3 and TRBJ2-3, with D possibly being TRBD2 (7 bases). Germline CDR1 LGHNA, CDR2 YSLEER. Trimming pared 4 bases from V and 7 bases from J, leaving 24 bases between. This CDR3 has 17 residues. The CDR3 loop is CASSRGKGSGEGYTQYF. CDR3 DNA sequence: TGCGCCAGCAGCCGTGGTAAAGGGTCAGGGGAGGGATATACGCAGTATTTT.

The rearrangement joins TRBV5-1 to TRBJ1-2; TRBD1 might be the D (6 bases). V lost 4 bases to trimming and J lost 8 bases, with 21 bases between them. Germline V gene sequence: CDR1 SGHRS, CDR2 YFSETQ. The CDR3 spans 15 residues. The CDR3 sequence: CASSPAPGHDLGYTF. The CDR3 DNA is TGCGCCAGCAGCCCTGCCCCGGGACACGACTTGGGCTACACCTTC.

This sequence joins TRBV7-2 and TRBJ1-4; D gene ambiguous. The germline CDR1 and CDR2 sequences are SGHTA and FQGNSA. The length of the CDR3 is 13 residues. The V gene lost 3 bases and the J gene lost 8 bases, with 10 bases spanning the gap. CDR3 bases: TGTGCCAGCAGCTTCAGCCGATCGGAAAAACTGTTTTTT. Protein product: CASSFSRSEKLFF. The variable domain in full, with the rest retrieved from reference TRBV7-2 and TRBJ1-4, is GAGVSQSPSNKVTEKGKDVELRCDPISGHTALYWYRQSLGQGLEFLIYFQGNSAPDKSGLPSDRFSAERTGGSVSTLTIQRTQQEDSAVYLCASSFSRSEKLFFGSGTQLSVL.

The chain carries TRBV27 and TRBJ2-4; no definite D call. The assigned J gene may be wrong: the sequence end matches TRBJ2-7 better. Germline V lookup: CDR1 MNHEY, CDR2 SMNVEV (reference sequence). The CDR3 is 13 amino acids. CDR3 DNA sequence: TGTGCCAGCAGTTTTAGCAGGTCCGGCGAGCAGTACTTC. The encoded protein is CASSFSRSGEQYF.

The sample holds a few counts of this clonotype. In DNA, the CDR3 is TGTGCCAGCAGCCGAGTCCCCACAGGGGGGGGTGAAAAACTGTTTTTT. Protein product: CASSRVPTGGGEKLFF. V usage is TRBV7-2 and J usage is TRBJ1-4; TRBD1 matches at 8 bases. V shed 5 bases, J shed 7 bases, and the junction held 12 bases outside the gene matches. Germline assignment: CDR1 SGHTA and CDR2 FQGNSA. This CDR3 has 16 residues. Full variable domain (outside the CDR3, taken from reference TRBV7-2 and TRBJ1-4): GAGVSQSPSNKVTEKGKDVELRCDPISGHTALYWYRQSLGQGLEFLIYFQGNSAPDKSGLPSDRFSAERTGGSVSTLTIQRTQQEDSAVYLCASSRVPTGGGEKLFFGSGTQLSVL.

The gene calls are TRBV5-1 and TRBJ2-1, with 9 positions matching TRBD2. The germline CDR1 and CDR2 sequences are SGHRS and YFSETQ. The V gene end was trimmed by 0 bases and the J gene end by 5 bases; junction bases not matched to a gene: 6. The CDR3 is 16 amino acids. In DNA form, the CDR3 reads TGCGCCAGCAGCTTGGCGTTGGCTAGCGGGGACAATGAGCAGTTCTTC. Translation gives CASSLALASGDNEQFF.

There are a few counts of this clonotype. The chain is built from TRBV7-2 and TRBJ1-1; D is ambiguous. Trimming took 5 bases from V and 0 from J, leaving 7 bases between them. CDR1 is SGHTA, CDR2 FQGNSA, per germline. The CDR3 has 13 amino acids. The DNA for the CDR3 is TGTGCCAGCAGCCTCCACATGAACACTGAAGCTTTCTTT. Translated: CASSLHMNTEAFF.

The chain has TRBV29-1 and TRBJ1-2, with TRBD1 matching 10 bases. The CDR3 extends over 16 amino acids. Trimming took 4 bases from V and 0 from J; bases not matched to a gene: 8. From germline, CDR1 is SQVTM and CDR2 ANQGSEA. The CDR3 region is CSVGSGTGVANYGYTF. In nucleotides, the CDR3 is TGCAGCGTTGGCTCCGGGACAGGGGTCGCTAACTATGGCTACACCTTC.

The rearrangement links TRBV20-1 to TRBJ1-5, with D hard to call. V lost 4 bases to trimming and J lost 2 bases, with 21 bases between them. The CDR3 is 17 residues long. Per germline, CDR1 DFQATT and CDR2 SNEGSKA (reference sequence). CDR3 region: CSAMNSHRLGGNQPQHF. The CDR3 nucleotides are TGCAGTGCTATGAACAGCCATCGCCTTGGGGGCAATCAGCCCCAGCATTTT.

The gene calls are TRBV20-1 and TRBJ2-1; 9 bases agree with TRBD2. The CDR3 sequence is 15 residues long. Germline assignment: CDR1 DFQATT and CDR2 SNEGSKA (reference sequence). V shed 0 bases and J 4 bases; nucleotides not matched to a gene: 4. The CDR3 loop reads CSARDSLAGYNEQFF. The CDR3 DNA follows: TGCAGTGCTAGAGATTCGCTAGCGGGGTACAATGAGCAGTTCTTC.

CDR3 in DNA: TGTGCCAGCAGTTACTTACGACAGGCGAGGGAGCCCCAGCATTTT. Its protein product is CASSYLRQAREPQHF. This chain uses TRBV6-2 or TRBV6-3 with TRBJ1-5, with a possible D match to TRBD1 (6 bases). CDR1 MNHEY and CDR2 SVGEGT come from the germline V gene. The V end was cut by 1 base, the J end by 8 bases, with 15 bases between. The CDR3 loop spans 15 amino acids.

This clonotype showed up just a few times. The V gene is TRBV6-2 or TRBV6-3, the J gene TRBJ2-7, with D maybe TRBD1 (6 bases). The CDR3 covers 17 residues. Germline CDR1 reads MNHEY; CDR2 reads SVGEGT. Trimming took 5 bases from V and 0 from J, leaving 20 bases between them. The CDR3 protein is CASSQPSDDRTSYEQYF. The CDR3 nucleotides are TGTGCCAGCAGTCAACCCTCGGATGACAGGACCTCCTACGAGCAGTACTTC.

The V gene is TRBV20-1, the J gene TRBJ2-1; D call uncertain. Trimming took off 1 base at V and 9 bases at J, with 16 bases between the two ends. CDR3 length: 14 residues. Germline V gene lookup returns CDR1 DFQATT and CDR2 SNEGSKA (reference sequence). CDR3 protein: CSARGRPASVEQFF. The CDR3 nucleotides are TGCAGTGCTAGAGGAAGGCCAGCTAGTGTTGAGCAGTTCTTC.

The chain recombines TRBV5-1 with TRBJ2-1; D might be TRBD2 (5 bases). Trimming left V 4 bases short and J 7 bases short, with 15 bases between. CDR1 is SGHRS, CDR2 YFSETQ, per germline. The CDR3 covers 14 residues. DNA of the CDR3: TGCGCCAGCAGCGTAGTGTCGGGGTCAAATGAGCAGTTCTTC. It translates to CASSVVSGSNEQFF.

The chain couples TRBV12-3 or TRBV12-4 to TRBJ2-1, with D uncertain. V was trimmed by 4 bases and J by 15 bases, leaving 16 bases between them. The CDR3 loop spans 12 amino acids. Here the CDR3 DNA reads TGTGCCAGCAGTTCCCAGGTCCCCCCAGGGTTCTTC. Amino acids: CASSSQVPPGFF.

The count of this clonotype is one. The chain combines TRBV14 with TRBJ2-5; tentative D call: TRBD2 (5 bases). CDR3 length: 15 amino acids. The germline CDR1 and CDR2 sequences are SGHDN and FVKESK. Trimming shortened V by 4 bases and J by 2 bases, and 14 bases separated the two germline ends. The CDR3 region has the DNA TGTGCCAGCAGCCCGTGGCGGAGGAATCAAGAGACCCAGTACTTC. It is translated as CASSPWRRNQETQYF.